This T cell receptor beta chain appears in the sequencing data of a study of regulatory T cells in long-lasting Graves disease. General study results and limits: Only peripheral blood was studied, not thyroid tissue. Gene preferences differed: TRBV28, TRBJ1-2, TRBJ2-5 in persistent cases. Relative to new patients (approximately 1,000), persistent patients exhibited greater sharing of public clonotypes (around 3,000).

Germline trimming cut 4 bases from V and 5 bases from J; bases unmatched to any gene: 8. This CDR3 spans 15 amino acids. Germline assignment: CDR1 SNHLY and CDR2 FYNNEI. This clonotype is large within its sample. Its antigen is still unknown. Relying on iRepertoire HTBI primers and Arm-PCR of CDR3 regions, the team built TCR beta libraries. TCRdb re-called the multiplex PCR reads through MiXCR, storing one row per CDR3 protein. This table has around 400,000 distinct CDR3 sequences, approximately 22% appearing once. Time point denoted: persistent/refractory GD, antithyroid drugs over 5 years with positive TRAb. TCR sequences were obtained from RNA taken from PBMCs.

The chain uses TRBV2 and TRBJ2-5; TRBD2 agrees at 9 bases. The sequence was obtained from a female donor with Graves disease. The sample consisted of peripheral blood mononuclear cells (PBMCs), taken when the disease was refractory, from a patient treated with antithyroid drugs. CDR3 bases: TGTGCCAGCAGTGGGGGAGCGGGAGGAGGGGAGACCCAGTACTTC. As protein: CASSGGAGGGETQYF.